This record concerns one TCR beta chain sequence. No cognate antigen has been identified for it. The sample holds no much larger clone one base away, and base qualities are not on file. This record belongs to a study of blood T cell repertoires in COVID-19 (dated by TCRdb to about 2020). Background on the whole study: The collaborator samples originated in the United States, Italy and Spain and spanned the acute and convalescent phases of COVID-19. The prospective study material was composed of cDNA or gDNA derived from T cells, B-cell-depleted T cells, or PBMCs. Subjects who had been exposed to COVID-19, were actively infected with it, or had recovered from it provided the deeply sampled blood TCRbeta repertoires that made up the dataset. The repertoires were released in a freely available public database intended as a resource for research on the immune response to SARS-CoV-2. Samples came from the ongoing ImmuneRACE study (first 160 participants) plus 1,254 subjects from 6 global collaborators. Nearly every sample came with metadata listing a de-identified subject ID, COVID-19 status, age in years and sex. Where available, HLA class I and class II types were obtained from metadata supplied by the sample provider rather than from assay-based typing. Paper-wide results and their limitations: Clinical and demographic metadata were provided uncurated, with the amount varying by source and participant.

TCRbeta CDR3 regions were amplified from genomic DNA by means of the immunoSEQ Assay, a bias-controlled multiplex PCR. In the original analysis: Within the assay, amplification of reference gene primers was used to estimate how many nucleated cells each sample contained. To quantify the absolute abundance of each unique TCRbeta CDR3 rearrangement, sequence reads were collapsed and filtered. For each sample, productive Simpson clonality was calculated by taking the square root of Simpson's diversity index across productive rearrangements. The source is immuneACCESS, and TCRdb retained only in-frame sequences with V and J called. Part of the clones is not carried over; for the studies checked, unresolved V genes explain less than half of this, and the remainder is unexplained. D and trimming come from the DNA, and the V and J calls and clone size come from that table. Across this sample there are tens of thousands of clones, with roughly 84% seen only once. In total, the top ten clones hold about 1.4% of the sample.

Its CDR3 holds 13 amino acids, cysteine through phenylalanine. CDR3 DNA is the only sequence kept; it has 39 bases, read in frame from the first base. CDR1 and CDR2 are drawn from the germline V gene: SGHDT, YYEEEE. V is reduced by 7 bases and J by 3 bases, leaving a spacing of 14 bases between them. Whole blood was collected in K2EDTA tubes by collaborating institutions according to the institutions' own protocols. For TCRbeta analysis, collaborators shipped samples in one of three forms: frozen whole blood, isolated PBMCs, or DNA extracted from either of those sample types. The chain was built from TRBV5-6 and TRBJ2-7; perhaps TRBD2 is the D gene, with 5 bases matching. The sample was peripheral blood. The receptor's source is a man aged 50-59 years with acute or convalescent COVID-19. The bases are TGTGCCAGCGACGGACCACGGGGCTACGAGCAGTACTTC. Its coded protein is CASDGPRGYEQYF.